The 29 T cell receptor beta chains below come from one sample, sequenced in a study of control samples from healthy donors and cancer patients. Sequencing used immunoSEQ multiplex PCR; TCRdb keeps in-frame clones, though not all of them. In the table there are about 160,000 clones, roughly 90% of which are singletons. Sequences were obtained from blood. The receptors derive from a man aged 30 to 45 in good health.

This chain joins TRBV6-5 and TRBJ2-5; possibly TRBD2 for D (6 bases). Germline V CDR1 and CDR2: MNHEY, SVGAGI. V was clipped by 6 bases and J by 7 bases, with 15 bases between them. This CDR3 contains 13 residues. The CDR3 region is CASSPGERGTQYF. CDR3 coding DNA: TGTGCCAGCAGCCCGGGGGAAAGGGGGACCCAGTACTTC.

This sequence joins TRBV7-9 and TRBJ1-3, with D hard to call. CDR1 and CDR2 from the germline V gene are SEHNR and FQNEAQ (reference sequence). Trimming stripped 5 bases from V and 1 base from J, with 9 bases between. The CDR3 contains 14 residues. The DNA for the CDR3 is TGTGCCAGCAGCCCCCAAGGTTCTGGAAACACCATATATTTT. Translated, it gives CASSPQGSGNTIYF.

V and J are TRBV7-9 and TRBJ2-5; D may be TRBD2 (6 bases). This CDR3 is built from 16 residues. Trimming pared 2 bases from V and 3 bases from J, leaving 16 bases between. Germline V gives CDR1 SEHNR, CDR2 FQNEAQ (reference sequence). CDR3 loop: CASSLNGGVREETQYF. In DNA, the CDR3 is TGTGCCAGCAGCTTAAACGGAGGGGTGCGGGAAGAGACCCAGTACTTC.

The chain couples TRBV11-2 to TRBJ1-1; D might be TRBD1 (6 bases). Between the trimmed V and J ends, which lost 5 bases and 3 bases, there was a span of 13 bases. The CDR3 consists of 14 residues. The germline gives CDR1 SGHAT, CDR2 FQNNGV. CDR3 region: CASSPQWGHTEAFF. In DNA form, the CDR3 reads TGTGCCAGCAGCCCCCAGTGGGGGCACACTGAAGCTTTCTTT.

V usage is TRBV7-4 and J usage is TRBJ2-1, with TRBD1 identical over 8 bases. The germline V gene has CDR1 SGHVT and CDR2 SQSDAQ. CDR3 size: 15 residues. The J segment lost 9 bases and the V segment lost 3 bases, leaving 10 bases of the junction unmatched. The CDR3 sequence: CASSFRTGHRFEQFF. The CDR3 DNA sequence: TGTGCCAGCAGCTTCAGGACAGGGCATCGATTTGAGCAGTTCTTC.

The V call is TRBV19, the J call TRBJ1-2; weak D call: TRBD1 (5 bases). V was shortened by 4 bases and J by 7 bases, with 19 bases between the two germline ends. The CDR3 sequence is 15 residues long. Germline V gene data show CDR1 as LNHDA and CDR2 as SQIVND (reference sequence). CDR3 loop: CASSRAGRGRRGYTF. The DNA for the CDR3 is TGTGCCAGTAGTAGGGCGGGACGGGGGAGACGTGGCTACACCTTC.

The V and J genes are TRBV27 and TRBJ1-5, with D unclear. Trimming shortened V by 2 bases and J by 2 bases, and 10 bases separated the two germline ends. The CDR3 extends over 15 amino acids. Germline lookup yields CDR1 MNHEY and CDR2 SMNVEV (reference sequence). The CDR3 spells CASSLGIQGNQPQHF. The CDR3 nucleotides read TGTGCCAGCAGTTTAGGGATTCAAGGCAATCAGCCCCAGCATTTT.

This clone occurred once. The chain has TRBV7-9 and TRBJ2-5, with 16 bases matching TRBD2. Trimming removed 5 bases from V and 3 bases from J; junction bases left unmatched: 9. This CDR3 contains 18 residues. Germline CDR1 is SEHNR and CDR2 is FQNEAQ (reference sequence). This chain's CDR3 is CASSPGTSGRAWEETQYF. The CDR3, as DNA: TGTGCCAGCAGCCCCGGGACTAGCGGGAGGGCATGGGAAGAGACCCAGTACTTC.

V usage is TRBV5-8 and J usage is TRBJ1-2, with TRBD1 matching over 10 bases. Trimming took 7 bases from V and 8 from J; bases not matched to a gene: 14. The CDR3 runs 15 residues. From germline, CDR1 is SGHTS and CDR2 YDEGEE. The CDR3 spells CASPFGTGVEEGYTF. DNA for the CDR3: TGTGCCAGCCCTTTTGGGACAGGGGTTGAGGAAGGCTACACCTTC.

The chain joins TRBV30 to TRBJ2-7; 11 nucleotides match TRBD2. The J call may not be correct, given that the DNA end is closer to TRBJ2-5. CDR1 GTSNPN and CDR2 SVGIG come from the germline V gene (reference sequence). There are 14 residues in the CDR3. The CDR3 region has the DNA TGTGCCTGGAGTGTCGGACTAGCGGGAGAGACCCAGTACTTC. Its translation is CAWSVGLAGETQYF.

V usage is TRBV7-8 and J usage is TRBJ1-4, with D hard to call. V lost 2 bases and J 1 base, leaving 11 bases between the germline ends. The CDR3 is 16 amino acids. In germline, CDR1 is SGHVS, CDR2 FQNEAQ. The CDR3 sequence is CASSLSSLGTNEKLFF. The CDR3 DNA is TGTGCCAGCAGCTTAAGTAGTCTAGGAACTAATGAAAAACTGTTTTTT.

In this sample, this clone turned up a few times. The V gene is TRBV2, the J gene TRBJ2-7, with a tentative D call TRBD2 (6 bases). Germline CDR1 reads SNHLY; CDR2 reads FYNNEI. The V end was cut by 8 bases, the J end by 6 bases, with 23 bases between. The CDR3 extends over 15 amino acids. Here the CDR3 reads CASQLRAQVGGEQYF. The CDR3 DNA reads TGTGCCAGCCAGTTGAGGGCACAGGTGGGGGGCGAGCAGTACTTC.

V is TRBV7-6 and J is TRBJ2-6; D is possibly TRBD1 (5 bases). The CDR3 spans 18 residues. V was trimmed by 5 bases and J by 0 bases, leaving 17 bases between them. Germline CDR1 and CDR2: SGHVS and FNYEAQ. The CDR3 DNA reads as TGTGCCAGCAGCCCCTCAGGGCTAGAAATCTCTGGGGCCAACGTCCTGACTTTC. This codes for CASSPSGLEISGANVLTF.

This rearrangement joins TRBV11-3 to TRBJ2-3; a weak D match, TRBD1 (5 bases). The CDR3 consists of 14 residues. Between the trimmed V and J ends, which lost 4 bases and 4 bases, there was a span of 12 bases. Germline CDR1 reads SGHNT; CDR2 reads YENEEA. The CDR3 loop reads CASSSNPRADTQYF. CDR3 DNA: TGTGCCAGCAGCTCCAACCCCAGGGCAGATACGCAGTATTTT.

The CDR3 DNA reads TGTGCCAGCAGCCCCCTTTCGGGAGGACGGGAGCAGTACTTC. Amino acid sequence: CASSPLSGGREQYF. This rearrangement joins TRBV7-8 to TRBJ2-7, with 7 bases identical to TRBD2. Germline V gene sequence: CDR1 SGHVS, CDR2 FQNEAQ. V shed 5 bases, J shed 7 bases, and the junction held 11 bases outside the gene matches. The CDR3 contains 14 residues.

In this sample, this clone turned up many times. The chain employs TRBV6-6 and TRBJ1-2; D is unclear. V dropped 5 bases and J dropped 8 bases, with 9 bases sitting between them. From germline, CDR1 is MNHNY and CDR2 SVGAGI (reference sequence). The CDR3 runs to 11 residues. DNA of the CDR3: TGTGCCAGCAGTCTCCGTGGGGGCTACACCTTC. As protein: CASSLRGGYTF.

The rearrangement uses TRBV5-4 and TRBJ2-5; weak D call: TRBD2 (6 bases). The germline V and J ends were trimmed by 0 bases and 5 bases, with 17 bases remaining between them. Germline lookup yields CDR1 SGHNT and CDR2 YYREEE (reference sequence). This CDR3 contains 16 residues. CDR3 in amino acids: CASSLGSGSWKETQYF. For the CDR3, the DNA is TGTGCCAGCAGCTTGGGGTCCGGGAGCTGGAAGGAGACCCAGTACTTC.

V is TRBV9 and J is TRBJ2-1, with D perhaps TRBD2 (5 bases). There are 15 residues in the CDR3. Trimming took 6 bases from V and 4 from J, leaving 17 bases between them. The germline gives CDR1 SGDLS, CDR2 YYNGEE. The CDR3 spells CASKFKWRTYNEQFF. As DNA, the CDR3 is TGTGCCAGCAAATTTAAGTGGAGGACTTACAATGAGCAGTTCTTC.

This clone came up once. DNA for the CDR3: TGTGCCAGTAGTATAGGGGGGGACAGGGGCTACGAGCAGTACTTC. Protein sequence: CASSIGGDRGYEQYF. The rearrangement links TRBV19 to TRBJ2-7; 10 positions agree with TRBD1. CDR1 and CDR2 from the germline V gene are LNHDA and SQIVND (reference sequence). With 1 base clipped from V and 3 bases from J, the junction kept 3 bases outside the gene matches. The CDR3 contains 15 residues.

The genes are TRBV24-1 and TRBJ1-2; D is ambiguous. From germline, CDR1 is KGHDR and CDR2 SFDVKD. This CDR3 spans 12 amino acids. The ends were cut back, 4 bases at V and 6 bases at J, with 8 bases in the middle. The CDR3 DNA follows: TGTGCCACCAGTGAATCCGGGAATGGCTACACCTTC. Amino acid sequence: CATSESGNGYTF.

The chain has TRBV18 and TRBJ2-5; D is possibly TRBD1 (5 bases). Germline V gives CDR1 KGHSH, CDR2 LQKENI. The CDR3 consists of 13 residues. V lost 5 bases, J lost 4 bases, and 11 bases lay in between. The CDR3 reads CASSRGQGETQYF. CDR3 bases: TGTGCCAGCTCAAGGGGCCAGGGAGAGACCCAGTACTTC.

The V call is TRBV7-2, the J call TRBJ2-3; possible D gene TRBD2, 6 bases. The germline V and J ends were trimmed by 5 bases and 2 bases, with 11 bases remaining between them. Looked up from germline, CDR1 is SGHTA and CDR2 is FQGNSA. The CDR3 is 14 residues long. The CDR3, as DNA: TGTGCCAGCAGCCGGGACTCTTTCACAGATACGCAGTATTTT. Protein: CASSRDSFTDTQYF.

V and J are TRBV25-1 and TRBJ2-4, with D possibly being TRBD2 (7 bases). Germline V gene lookup returns CDR1 MGHDK and CDR2 SYGVNS. This CDR3 spans 15 amino acids. Between the trimmed V and J ends, which lost 6 bases and 7 bases, there was a span of 19 bases. CDR3 region: CASSPEAGARNIQYF. CDR3 nucleotide sequence: TGTGCCAGCAGCCCAGAGGCGGGGGCTCGGAACATTCAGTACTTC.

This clone came up a few times. This chain joins TRBV6-5 and TRBJ2-5, with D perhaps matching TRBD1 (6 bases). Germline V gene lookup returns CDR1 MNHEY and CDR2 SVGAGI. V was clipped by 2 bases and J by 7 bases, with 17 bases between them. The CDR3 runs 15 residues. In DNA, the CDR3 is TGTGCCAGCAGTTACGCACCGACAGGAGCCAGGACCCAGTACTTC. Its translation is CASSYAPTGARTQYF.

The chain employs TRBV2 and TRBJ1-5; D unclear. The germline V gene has CDR1 SNHLY and CDR2 FYNNEI. The CDR3 is made up of 13 amino acids. V dropped 11 bases and J dropped 4 bases, with 15 bases sitting between them. The CDR3 sequence: CAGSSSENQPQHF. Here the CDR3 DNA reads TGTGCCGGGTCATCATCCGAAAATCAGCCCCAGCATTTT.

The chain combines TRBV5-1 with TRBJ2-2; tentative D call: TRBD1 (6 bases). Per the germline V gene, CDR1 is SGHRS and CDR2 is YFSETQ. The CDR3 has 16 amino acids. Trimming cost V 4 bases and J 0 bases, with 13 bases left between them. This CDR3 is CASSARTASNTGELFF. DNA of the CDR3: TGCGCCAGCAGCGCCAGGACAGCCTCGAACACCGGGGAGCTGTTTTTT.

The chain recombines TRBV30 with TRBJ1-2, with D hard to call. CDR3 size: 12 residues. Germline loops: CDR1 GTSNPN, CDR2 SVGIG (reference sequence). V was trimmed by 5 bases and J by 4 bases, leaving 11 bases between them. For the CDR3, the DNA is TGTGCCTGGGCAGTTGCAGGCTATGGCTACACCTTC. As protein: CAWAVAGYGYTF.

Regarding this clone: This specimen includes other DNA sequences encoding the same CDR3. The rearrangement joins TRBV6-1 to TRBJ1-1; D uncertain. Germline-derived CDR1 and CDR2 are MNHNS and SASEGT. The length of the CDR3 is 13 residues. Trimming pared 0 bases from V and 4 bases from J, leaving 6 bases between. CDR3 sequence: CASSEAGSTEAFF. CDR3 nucleotide sequence: TGTGCCAGCAGTGAAGCGGGCAGCACTGAAGCTTTCTTT.

The chain uses TRBV6-2 or TRBV6-3 and TRBJ2-1; TRBD2 agrees at 10 bases. The CDR3 covers 16 residues. The germline gives CDR1 MNHEY, CDR2 SVGEGT. J lost 0 bases, V lost 6 bases, and 5 bases had no gene match. CDR3 region: CASSPSGGSSYNEQFF. The CDR3 bases are TGTGCCAGCAGCCCTAGCGGGGGCAGCTCCTACAATGAGCAGTTCTTC.